This T cell receptor beta chain stems from a study of blood T cell repertoires in COVID-19. Looked up from germline, CDR1 is MNHEY and CDR2 is SVGAGI. This CDR3 contains 14 residues. With 10 bases removed from V and 5 bases from J, the gap between germline ends came to 18 bases. This clone was recorded only once. Produced via immunoSEQ multiplex PCR; TCRdb's table is partial and in-frame only. Of tens of thousands of clones detected, 80% to 85% appear once; the ten largest clones hold roughly 4.8%. The chain couples TRBV6-5 to TRBJ2-1; D may be TRBD1 (5 bases). The source of this sequence is a woman aged 60-75 years with acute or convalescent COVID-19. Sequencing input: peripheral blood. Here the CDR3 DNA reads TGTGCCACCTCAGTAGGGGTTTCGAACAATGAGCAGTTCTTC. Translating it yields CATSVGVSNNEQFF.